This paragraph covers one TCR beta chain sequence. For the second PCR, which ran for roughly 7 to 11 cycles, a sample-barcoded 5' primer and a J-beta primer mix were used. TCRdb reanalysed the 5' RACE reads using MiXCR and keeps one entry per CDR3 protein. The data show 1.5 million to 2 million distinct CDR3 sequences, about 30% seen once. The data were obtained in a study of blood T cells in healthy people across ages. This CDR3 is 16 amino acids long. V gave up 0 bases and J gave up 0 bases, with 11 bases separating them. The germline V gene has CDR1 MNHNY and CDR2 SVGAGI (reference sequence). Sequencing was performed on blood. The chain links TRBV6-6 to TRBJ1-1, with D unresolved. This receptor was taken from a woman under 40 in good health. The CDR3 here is CASSYSADQMNTEAFF. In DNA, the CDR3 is TGTGCCAGCAGTTACTCGGCAGACCAAATGAACACTGAAGCTTTCTTT.